This T cell receptor (beta chain) was sequenced in a study of cytomegalovirus exposure and HLA in healthy donors (dated by TCRdb to 2016 to 2017). Background on the whole study: An earlier analysis of around 600 of the donors reported 250 to 300 Gb of sequence data and 117 million unique TCR beta sequences from roughly 180 million T cells. An early release that covered about 600 HLA-typed donors contained approximately 300 gigabases of sequencing data and 65 million to 100 million unique TCR sequences. Of the 300 to 500 genotyped donors, 75% to 85% were placed in the genetic ancestry cluster associated with self-reported Caucasian donors. The study was designed to test whether signatures of past pathogen exposure could be identified by cataloging public T cell receptors. The T cell repertoires of around 670 subjects were profiled by immunosequencing and related to cytomegalovirus serostatus. Along with the approximately 700-subject first cohort, a separate validation cohort of over 90 different subjects was used. To predict cytomegalovirus infection status, the study combined high-throughput TCR immunosequencing, statistical association of individual TCRs with disease status, and machine learning. A later analysis re-examined previously published TCR beta repertoires from roughly 650 donors and added high-resolution HLA genotyping to investigate patterns of TCR occurrence. Rather than drawing on any new phenotypic data, the later analysis identified candidate immune exposures from TCR beta sequences and the way those sequences occurred across donors. In an earlier analysis of around 540 of the donors, high-throughput TCR beta sequencing was used to judge whether each TCR beta V gene segment behaved as functional or pseudogenic. Donor age, sex, ethnicity and CMV serostatus were compiled alongside the repertoire data. Genome-wide SNP genotypes for about 65% of the 666 donors were used in a later genetic analysis, which treated that subset as a discovery cohort. Every repertoire in the discovery cohort had been generated on one and the same sequencing platform. HLA typing included class I and class II loci at four-digit resolution. Typing coverage varied by locus: roughly 620-640 donors for A, B, C, DRB1 and DQB1; approximately 520 for DQA1; nearly 610 for DPA1; 450 to 480 for DPB1. About five DR-DQ haplotypes were treated as single units for association and clustering because of strong linkage in the cohort. Across approximately 400 genotyped donors of the cohort, an average of roughly 250,000 unique TCR beta nucleotide sequences per donor were sequenced, and approximately 17% of those sequences were non-productive. Points the paper makes about the study in general: For the cohort, immune exposure information was limited to CMV serostatus. Some IMGT-functional V segments, including TRBV6-2 and TRBV6-3, could not be told apart with the 87-base-pair reads, so those segments were excluded. In an earlier analysis of over 550 of the donors, most TCR beta V segments were observed in productive rearrangements about 90% or about 30% of the time, broadly matching IMGT annotations. Linkage disequilibrium might explain the correlated functional status among segregating V segments, but an unknown experimental factor could not be ruled out. In a later analysis, about 16,000 TCR beta sequences were associated with specific HLA alleles at a false discovery rate of 0.05. In vitro tests confirmed that a few of the cytomegalovirus-associated TCR beta chains recognize cytomegalovirus antigens. The sequencing pipeline was judged likely to have produced a cluster of highly shared sequence variants as a technical artifact. According to a later analysis, TCR association rates differed among HLA loci, with DRB1 alleles showing the most associated TCRs and HLA-C alleles showing the fewest. A later analysis reported that several top co-occurrence clusters appeared linked to parvovirus B19, influenza, CMV and Epstein-Barr virus. Because counts were too low, roughly 18 rarely observed V segments, including chromosome 9 orphons, were left out of the earlier analysis of a few hundred of the donors. The cohort was sequenced for TCR beta chains only, and without alpha or paired-chain data the features that could be detected were limited. A total of fewer than 200 TCR beta chains were listed by the study as associated with cytomegalovirus. When HLA alleles, especially DR and DQ, strongly co-occurred, attributing TCR associations to individual alleles was difficult. Sequencing depth was assumed to be roughly uniform across donors in the presence/absence analyses, though that assumption may not hold. The authors suggested that the approach could potentially be generalized to other disease states and immunological phenotypes. A later analysis found that HLA-associated TCR beta chains were more clonally expanded and had lower generation probabilities than equally common non-associated chains. Because HLA typing was missing for some donors at each locus, association tests included only the typed subset. Most CMV-associated TCR beta chains appeared to be HLA-restricted in a later analysis, and the HLA associations seemed to be driven largely by CMV exposure. A further reported finding was that TCR beta sequences accurately predicted the HLA-A and HLA-B alleles for most subjects in the first cohort. Most TCR sequences were seen in very few donors, while some public TCRs were found in many individuals. A later genetic analysis reported fewer N-insertions in productive TCRs among donors in an Asian-associated ancestry cluster than the approximately 700-donor mean. The classifier was reported to diagnose cytomegalovirus status with high specificity and sensitivity in both the original cohort and the validation cohort. An association between a missense DCLRE1C variant and V-gene and J-gene trimming of TCR beta chains was found in a later genetic analysis and replicated in an independent cohort.

Only a few counts were recorded for this clone. It has no known antigen specificity. No per-base quality is available; no much larger clone lies one base away. Libraries were constructed by the immunoSEQ multiplex PCR assay. For the multiplex PCR, a mixture combining 60 forward primers for TCR Vbeta segments and 13 reverse primers for TCR Jbeta segments was used. Amplification of the CDR3 region of rearranged TCR beta genes was performed with a multiplex PCR assay on genomic DNA. The amplified TCR beta libraries were sequenced on the Illumina HiSeq System as 87-base-pair reads. In the paper's pipeline: Across the 700 or so repertoires, a later analysis counted 60 million to 90 million unique TCR beta chains, 9.5 million to 13 million of which were shared by at least two donors. To remove PCR and sequencing errors, raw reads were error-corrected and collapsed into unique sequences using a nearest-neighbor algorithm that merged closely related sequences. CDR3 sequences were aligned to IMGT reference sequences to assign V, D and J gene segments. For a sequence to be retained, a match of at least six nucleotides to both a V gene segment and a J gene segment was required. Rearrangements were called productive when the CDR3 lacked stop codons and stayed in frame with V and J; all others were non-productive. CDR3 was defined according to IMGT convention as the region running from the second conserved V-encoded cysteine to the conserved J-encoded phenylalanine. The earlier analysis of more than 450 of the donors excluded sequences that lacked an unambiguous match to a single V gene segment. In an earlier analysis of approximately 500 of the donors, a V segment was called functional when productive rearrangements were above 56.7%, and segregating when the standard deviation between donors exceeded 5%. A statistical classification framework was developed to diagnose cytomegalovirus status using the catalog of TCR beta chain sequences. A later analysis assigned V and J genes by comparing TCR nucleotide sequences with IMGT/GENE-DB human TR gene sequences. Using the TCRdist pipeline, a later analysis assigned CDR3 sequences along with most-parsimonious VDJ recombination scenarios. In a later analysis, each TCR beta chain was defined by its CDR3 amino acid sequence together with its V-gene family, and reads without a unique V-gene family were excluded. As a way to deal with suspected cross-contamination and a sequencing artifact, a later analysis dropped approximately 590 nucleotide sequences that were highly shared and had low generation probability. In a later analysis, a clonal expansion index for each public chain was calculated from normalized within-repertoire ranks of inferred template counts. Generation probabilities in a later analysis came from a VDJ recombination model fitted to out-of-frame rearrangements, and those results were checked against IGoR. In a later analysis, hypergeometric tests were used to score TCR-TCR, TCR-HLA and TCR-CMV co-occurrence, with a repertoire-size bias correction applied to TCR pairs. In a later analysis, false discovery rates were estimated by permuting HLA or CMV assignments 20 times. A later analysis grouped co-occurring TCRs with DBSCAN, adding TCRdist sequence similarity when clustering within HLA-allele-positive subsets. Co-occurrence clustering excluded repertoires with fewer than 30,000 or more than 120,000 public chains, plus five with anomalous nucleotide sharing. The immuneACCESS repertoire file appears here via TCRdb, limited to in-frame rearrangements. These files lack a portion of the clones; in checked studies, under half of the deficit traces to unresolved V genes, and the cause of the others is not known. The V and J calls and clone size come from that table; D and trimming were worked out from the DNA. The sample has a few hundred thousand clones on record, about four fifths of them singletons. Clones ranked in the top ten supply 0.3% of the sample.

The germline V gene yields MNHEY for CDR1 and SVGAGI for CDR2. The cysteine opens and the phenylalanine closes a CDR3 of 14 amino acids. Only the CDR3 DNA stays, 42 bases, in frame from base 1. Between the V and J ends, shortened by 6 bases and 8 bases respectively, the junction contains 16 bases. The cohort comprised 666 healthy bone marrow donors. At the time of sampling, every cohort member was nominally healthy, though immune exposures that went unrecorded were likely present. The donor tested CMV seronegative and was one of the 352 seronegative cohort members. Every donor gave a peripheral blood sample, and the peripheral blood mononuclear cells from that sample were used for TCR beta sequencing. Genomic DNA extraction from the blood cell samples was performed with the Qiagen DNeasy Blood Extraction Kit.

The sequenced sample consisted of PBMCs. This clonotype originated in a girl aged 2-10 years in good health and CMV-seronegative. The chain is assembled from TRBV6-5 and TRBJ1-4; the D gene cannot be resolved reliably. This receptor has the CDR3 CASSGIRPGEKLFF. The DNA sequence is as follows: TGTGCCAGCAGCGGGATCCGGCCTGGCGAAAAACTGTTTTTT.